This record covers a single T cell receptor (beta chain). Its antigen is still unknown. The record originates from a study of cytomegalovirus exposure and HLA in healthy donors. Study summary: The same platform used for the 650 to 850 first-cohort repertoires was also used for the 120 or so validation repertoires, as a later analysis reported. Overall study results and limits: According to a subsequent analysis, TCR clusters identified in the first cohort showed a tendency to co-occur across the 120 validation repertoires. There were approximately 150 TCR beta chains listed as cytomegalovirus-associated.

The CDR3 extends over 15 amino acids. CDR1 and CDR2 from the germline V gene are GTSNPN and SVGIG (reference sequence). The trim removed 1 base at V and 0 bases at J, leaving 4 bases unmatched. The donors were in the 120-subject validation cohort, distinct from the roughly 670-subject first cohort. Clones were sequenced by immunoSEQ multiplex PCR, and TCRdb holds only the in-frame ones, with some missing. The table includes about 150,000 clones, 75% to 90% detected once. This chain links TRBV30 with TRBJ2-3, with 7 bases aligning to TRBD2. Sample: PBMCs. This sequence was found in a man aged 18 to 30 in good health and CMV-seropositive. The CDR3 nucleotides read TGTGCCTGGAGTGGGGCGGGAGAGAGCACAGATACGCAGTATTTT. Residues: CAWSGAGESTDTQYF.